This T cell receptor beta chain was observed in a study of blood T cell repertoires in COVID-19. Across the whole study: Specimens from acute and convalescent COVID-19 originated in the United States, Italy and Spain. PBMCs, B-cell-depleted T cells, or T cells were the source of the cDNA or gDNA that made up the material.

CDR1 and CDR2 from the germline V gene are LNHDA and SQIVND (reference sequence). CDR3 length: 15 amino acids. V was pared by 3 bases and J by 12 bases, with 13 bases of the junction left unmatched. In the authors' workflow: Quantification of nucleated cells was approximated via reference gene primer amplification. Profiling relied on immunoSEQ multiplex PCR, and the TCRdb table lists in-frame clones only, not all of them. The D gene and trimming were derived from the DNA, and the V and J assignments and clone size from that table. The sample contains 55,000 to 80,000 clones, 88% of which appear only once.

Sequences were obtained from peripheral blood. The sequence was obtained from a man aged 45-60 years with acute or convalescent COVID-19. The V call is TRBV19, the J call TRBJ2-7; 11 nucleotides match TRBD1. Written as DNA, the CDR3 is TGTGCCAGTAGTATGGCTTCGGGGGACAGGGGGAAGGTGTACTTC. Encoded protein: CASSMASGDRGKVYF.